This passage covers 17 T cell receptor beta chains from one sample sequenced in a study of CD8 T cells in ankylosing spondylitis. General study findings and limits: Characteristic, it appeared, of ankylosing spondylitis blood was a TCR beta motif of roughly eight highly homologous variants.

TCRdb fed the 5' RACE reads into MiXCR, producing one record per CDR3 protein. In the table there are about 540,000 distinct CDR3 sequences, roughly an eighth of which are singletons. Their antigen targets remain unknown. The specimen was blood, either unsorted or a sorted T cell fraction (not recorded which). These receptors all come from a male donor with ankylosing spondylitis.

This clonotype was seen only a few times. The DNA of the CDR3 is TGTGCCAGCAGTGAATCCCGGAGATTGAACACTGAAGCTTTCTTT. This translates into CASSESRRLNTEAFF. This sequence joins TRBV25-1 and TRBJ1-1; unclear D gene. The CDR3 runs to 15 residues. Per germline, CDR1 MGHDK and CDR2 SYGVNS. V gave up 1 base and J gave up 0 bases, with 9 bases separating them. The full variable domain, completed using reference TRBV25-1 and TRBJ1-1, is EADIYQTPRYLVIGTGKKITLECSQTMGHDKMYWYQQDPGMELHLIHYSYGVNSTEKGDLSSESTVSRIRTEHFPLTLESARPSHTSQYLCASSESRRLNTEAFFGQGTRLTVV.

There are many counts of this clonotype. The chain joins TRBV7-9 to TRBJ1-1, with D unresolved. Deletions cut 5 bases from V and 1 base from J, with 11 bases between. The CDR3 consists of 14 residues. Germline-derived CDR1 and CDR2 are SEHNR and FQNEAQ (reference sequence). The CDR3 loop reads CASSAHTPNTEAFF. The CDR3 DNA reads TGTGCCAGCAGCGCTCACACGCCGAACACTGAAGCTTTCTTT.

This clonotype was counted between two and nine times. The chain carries TRBV20-1 and TRBJ2-1, with TRBD2 identical over 16 bases. CDR3 length: 19 amino acids. Per germline, CDR1 DFQATT and CDR2 SNEGSKA (reference sequence). Trimming took 0 bases from V and 6 from J; bases not matched to a gene: 11. CDR3 coding DNA: TGCAGTGCTAGAGAGGAAAAACCGGGACTAGCGGGAGGGCTCAATGAGCAGTTCTTC. Translating it yields CSAREEKPGLAGGLNEQFF.

This clonotype has just a few counts. This rearrangement joins TRBV5-1 to TRBJ1-3, with D hard to call. This CDR3 is built from 15 residues. The V gene lost 0 bases and the J gene lost 1 base, with 8 bases spanning the gap. Per the germline V gene, CDR1 is SGHRS and CDR2 is YFSETQ. The CDR3 DNA reads TGCGCCAGCAGCTTGGCACACGGTTCTGGAAACACCATATATTTT. Its translation is CASSLAHGSGNTIYF. The entire variable domain, with the rest obtained from reference TRBV5-1 and TRBJ1-3, is as follows: KAGVTQTPRYLIKTRGQQVTLSCSPISGHRSVSWYQQTPGQGLQFLFEYFSETQRNKGNFPGRFSGRQFSNSRSEMNVSTLELGDSALYLCASSLAHGSGNTIYFGEGSWLTVV.

This clonotype was counted between two and nine times. V is TRBV13 and J is TRBJ2-1; D is possibly TRBD1 or TRBD2 (5 bases each). Trimming took 4 bases from V and 10 from J, leaving 14 bases between them. CDR1 PRHDT and CDR2 FYEKMQ come from the germline V gene (reference sequence). This CDR3 is 13 amino acids long. CDR3 nucleotide sequence: TGTGCCAGCAGCTCCCCCCGGGGCTGGGAGCAGTTCTTC. Translation: CASSSPRGWEQFF. Filled out from reference TRBV13 and TRBJ2-1, the complete variable domain reads AAGVIQSPRHLIKEKRETATLKCYPIPRHDTVYWYQQGPGQDPQFLISFYEKMQSDKGSIPDRFSAQQFSDYHSELNMSSLELGDSALYFCASSSPRGWEQFFGPGTRLTVL.

At least ten counts were recorded for this clonotype. CDR3 sequence: CASSRRPAETQYF. The CDR3 DNA reads TGTGCCAGCAGCCGACGTCCGGCAGAGACCCAGTACTTC. The chain links TRBV7-9 to TRBJ2-5; D remains ambiguous. V lost 5 bases, J lost 4 bases, and 11 bases lay in between. Looked up from germline, CDR1 is SEHNR and CDR2 is FQNEAQ (reference sequence). The length of the CDR3 is 13 residues.

The V gene is TRBV12-3 or TRBV12-4, the J gene TRBJ2-1; 13 bases match TRBD2. Trimming at V came to 5 bases and at J to 9 bases, leaving 4 bases not matched to a gene. The CDR3 covers 14 residues. DNA of the CDR3: TGTGCCAGCAGTCCCCGGACTAGCGGGGGTGAGCAGTTCTTC. It specifies CASSPRTSGGEQFF.

The rearrangement uses TRBV7-2 and TRBJ1-5, with a possible D match to TRBD1 (6 bases). Germline V CDR1 and CDR2: SGHTA, FQGNSA. The CDR3 has 13 residues. V lost 5 bases and J 6 bases, leaving 11 bases between the germline ends. The CDR3 sequence is CASSTTGSQPQHF. The CDR3 nucleotides are TGTGCCAGCAGCACAACAGGGAGTCAGCCCCAGCATTTT.

This clonotype was seen many times. The chain couples TRBV12-3 or TRBV12-4 to TRBJ2-5; the D gene could be TRBD1 or TRBD2 (5 bases each). The germline V and J ends were trimmed by 6 bases and 7 bases, with 30 bases remaining between them. There are 18 residues in the CDR3. CDR3 DNA: TGTGCCAGCAGCGCGCGTGGTTTGTACACGGGGCAGGAGTGGACCCAGTACTTC. It is translated as CASSARGLYTGQEWTQYF.

The chain employs TRBV24-1 and TRBJ2-7; tentative D call: TRBD1 (6 bases). V was trimmed by 3 bases and J by 0 bases, leaving 11 bases between them. CDR3 length: 15 residues. CDR1 KGHDR and CDR2 SFDVKD come from the germline V gene. The CDR3 here is CATSDADRPSYEQYF. The CDR3 nucleotides are TGTGCCACCAGTGATGCGGACAGACCCTCCTACGAGCAGTACTTC.

This chain joins TRBV5-6 and TRBJ2-5, with D possibly being TRBD2 (6 bases). Trimming took off 4 bases at V and 0 bases at J, with 16 bases between the two ends. Germline CDR1 SGHDT, CDR2 YYEEEE. This CDR3 is built from 16 residues. CDR3 in DNA: TGTGCCAGCAGCATCTTGGGGGAGGCCGACCAAGAGACCCAGTACTTC. This sequence encodes CASSILGEADQETQYF.

A few counts support this clonotype. The gene calls are TRBV20-1 and TRBJ2-1, with D perhaps matching TRBD2 (6 bases). The V end was cut by 1 base, the J end by 2 bases, with 18 bases between. Germline CDR1 reads DFQATT; CDR2 reads SNEGSKA (reference sequence). This CDR3 comprises 17 residues. CDR3 protein: CSARGGVATYTYNEQFF. As DNA, the CDR3 is TGCAGTGCTAGAGGGGGGGTAGCTACTTATACCTACAATGAGCAGTTCTTC.

This clonotype was seen many times. The V call is TRBV5-1, the J call TRBJ2-1; weak D call: TRBD2 (5 bases). V shed 0 bases and J shed 3 bases, with 7 bases lying between them. The CDR3 totals 14 residues. Germline CDR1 reads SGHRS; CDR2 reads YFSETQ. The CDR3 sequence: CASSLAADYNEQFF. The CDR3 DNA sequence: TGCGCCAGCAGCTTGGCAGCGGACTACAATGAGCAGTTCTTC. The variable domain in full, with the rest retrieved from reference TRBV5-1 and TRBJ2-1, is KAGVTQTPRYLIKTRGQQVTLSCSPISGHRSVSWYQQTPGQGLQFLFEYFSETQRNKGNFPGRFSGRQFSNSRSEMNVSTLELGDSALYLCASSLAADYNEQFFGPGTRLTVL.

Only a few counts were recorded for this clonotype. The rearrangement uses TRBV5-1 and TRBJ2-2; TRBD1 matches 12 bases. This CDR3 contains 18 residues. Germline CDR1 and CDR2: SGHRS and YFSETQ. The junction had 8 bases not matched to a gene; V was cut back by 1 base and J by 4 bases. DNA for the CDR3: TGCGCCAGCAGCTTGAGGGACAGGGGGCCGACTACCACCGGGGAGCTGTTTTTT. This encodes CASSLRDRGPTTTGELFF.

The sample holds a few counts of this clonotype. The rearrangement joins TRBV7-2 to TRBJ2-3; 8 nucleotides line up with TRBD1. The V gene's germline CDR1 is SGHTA and CDR2 FQGNSA. Germline trimming cut 4 bases from V and 4 bases from J; bases unmatched to any gene: 13. The CDR3 contains 17 residues. The DNA of the CDR3 is TGTGCCAGCAGCTCAACTCTCAGGACAGGGTCCGCAGATACGCAGTATTTT. Amino acids: CASSSTLRTGSADTQYF.

A few counts support this clonotype. This rearrangement joins TRBV10-3 to TRBJ1-1, with 9 positions matching TRBD1. This CDR3 has 14 residues. With 5 bases clipped from V and 4 bases from J, the junction kept 5 bases outside the gene matches. Germline lookup yields CDR1 ENHRY and CDR2 SYGVKD. Here the CDR3 DNA reads TGTGCCATCAGTCACAGGGGGCAAGGCACTGAAGCTTTCTTT. It specifies CAISHRGQGTEAFF.

This clonotype was seen ten or more times. J is TRBJ2-3 and V is TRBV3-1; 7 bases are shared with TRBD1. This CDR3 spans 17 amino acids. The V gene's germline CDR1 is LGHDT and CDR2 YNNKEL (reference sequence). V gave up 0 bases and J gave up 2 bases; unmatched junction bases: 8. This CDR3 is CASSQDPGQENTDTQYF. CDR3 nucleotide sequence: TGTGCCAGCAGCCAAGATCCCGGACAGGAGAACACAGATACGCAGTATTTT.